What follows are 16 T cell receptor beta chains derived from one specimen sequenced in a study of cytomegalovirus exposure and HLA in healthy donors. The PCR contained 60 Vbeta and 13 Jbeta primers. Clones were sequenced by immunoSEQ multiplex PCR, and TCRdb holds only the in-frame ones, with some missing. This table holds approximately 150,000 clones, under 90% found once. The material sequenced was PBMCs. The receptors originated from a man younger than 40 in good health and CMV-seropositive.

This clone was seen a handful of times. The J gene is TRBJ2-7, the V gene TRBV12-5; D unresolved. This CDR3 has 12 residues. Looked up from germline, CDR1 is LGHNT and CDR2 is FRNRAP. Trimming left V 1 base short and J 2 bases short, with 3 bases between. The CDR3 loop is CASGLGTYEQYF. The CDR3 bases are TGTGCTAGTGGTTTGGGTACCTACGAGCAGTACTTC.

The chain has TRBV16 and TRBJ2-7; perhaps TRBD1 as D (5 bases). Trimming stripped 4 bases from V and 3 bases from J, with 10 bases between. The CDR3 sequence is 13 residues long. Germline V lookup: CDR1 KGHSY, CDR2 FQNENV. CDR3: CASSRVDNYEQYF. The CDR3 DNA reads as TGTGCCAGCAGCCGCGTGGACAACTACGAGCAGTACTTC.

The chain links TRBV30 to TRBJ2-7; 7 bases match TRBD2. Germline trimming cut 1 base from V and 0 bases from J; bases unmatched to any gene: 6. Germline V lookup: CDR1 GTSNPN, CDR2 SVGIG (reference sequence). The length of the CDR3 is 15 residues. CDR3 bases: TGTGCCTGGAGTGGAGCTAGCGGCTACTCCTACGAGCAGTACTTC. Its translation: CAWSGASGYSYEQYF.

The chain is built from TRBV6-6 and TRBJ2-7; 8 nucleotides match TRBD1. The V segment lost 2 bases and the J segment 6 bases; nucleotides outside the gene matches: 12. Per the germline V gene, CDR1 is MNHNY and CDR2 is SVGAGI (reference sequence). The CDR3 has 16 amino acids. This CDR3 reads CASSYTTGGNSPEQYF. The CDR3 DNA sequence: TGTGCCAGCAGTTACACCACAGGGGGTAATTCCCCCGAGCAGTACTTC.

The rearrangement uses TRBV9 and TRBJ1-3; D is unresolved. Germline V lookup: CDR1 SGDLS, CDR2 YYNGEE. The CDR3 is 13 residues long. The ends were cut back, 3 bases at V and 4 bases at J, with 8 bases in the middle. For the CDR3, the DNA is TGTGCCAGCAGCGCCCACGCGGGAAACACCATATATTTT. Residues: CASSAHAGNTIYF.

V usage is TRBV19 and J usage is TRBJ2-5, with TRBD1 matching 10 bases. The J call may be incorrect, as the DNA end agrees better with TRBJ2-7. CDR3 length equals 15 residues. Germline V lookup: CDR1 LNHDA, CDR2 SQIVND (reference sequence). For the CDR3, the DNA is TGTGCCAGTAGTACGGGACAGGGGACCTCCTACGAGCAGTACTTC. This codes for CASSTGQGTSYEQYF.

In this sample, this clone turned up a few times. The DNA for the CDR3 is TGTGCCAGCAGTTACAGGCGGGGGGGCATGAACACTGAAGCTTTCTTT. Translating it yields CASSYRRGGMNTEAFF. J is TRBJ1-1 and V is TRBV6-5; D might be TRBD1 (6 bases). Trimming took off 2 bases at V and 0 bases at J, with 13 bases between the two ends. CDR3 length equals 16 residues. Looked up from germline, CDR1 is MNHEY and CDR2 is SVGAGI.

V is TRBV5-1 and J is TRBJ2-3; 7 positions match TRBD2. The germline V gene encodes CDR1 SGHRS and CDR2 YFSETQ. The length of the CDR3 is 15 residues. V trimming: 4 bases; J trimming: 0 bases; junction bases outside the gene matches: 5. As DNA, the CDR3 is TGCGCCAGCAGCCCTAGCGGAGGGAGCACAGATACGCAGTATTTT. It specifies CASSPSGGSTDTQYF.

This chain connects TRBV27 to TRBJ2-5, with D possibly being TRBD2 (6 bases). The CDR3 loop spans 14 amino acids. Deletions cut 6 bases from V and 5 bases from J, with 16 bases between. The germline V gene has CDR1 MNHEY and CDR2 SMNVEV (reference sequence). CDR3 loop: CASSRERGGETQYF. CDR3 bases: TGTGCCAGCAGCCGGGAGAGGGGCGGGGAGACCCAGTACTTC.

The chain employs TRBV19 and TRBJ2-1, with a possible D match to TRBD1 (5 bases). The CDR3 is made up of 12 amino acids. Germline V CDR1 and CDR2: LNHDA, SQIVND (reference sequence). V was trimmed by 5 bases and J by 7 bases, leaving 9 bases between them. The CDR3 here is CASSFDRNEQFF. The CDR3 coding sequence is TGTGCCAGTAGTTTCGACAGAAATGAGCAGTTCTTC.

The V and J genes are TRBV7-9 and TRBJ2-7; D may be TRBD1 (6 bases). Germline CDR1 is SEHNR and CDR2 is FQNEAQ (reference sequence). There are 14 residues in the CDR3. The V end lost 2 bases, the J end lost 0 bases, and 8 bases lay between the germline ends. CDR3 DNA: TGTGCCAGCAGCTTATTACAGGGCTCCTACGAGCAGTACTTC. Translation: CASSLLQGSYEQYF.

This chain links TRBV4-1 with TRBJ1-2, with D perhaps TRBD1 (5 bases). CDR1 is MGHRA and CDR2 is YSYEKL in the germline V gene. The CDR3 is 15 amino acids. The V end lost 0 bases, the J end lost 8 bases, and 16 bases lay between the germline ends. The CDR3 region has the DNA TGCGCCAGCAGCCAAGATCCGGGACTACGTTTGGGCTACACCTTC. This encodes CASSQDPGLRLGYTF.

The chain recombines TRBV4-1 with TRBJ2-2; TRBD2 matches 7 bases. The CDR3 covers 18 residues. V lost 4 bases and J lost 5; bases outside the gene matches: 16. Looked up from germline, CDR1 is MGHRA and CDR2 is YSYEKL. The CDR3 bases are TGCGCCAGCAGCCGTGGGTTAGTCCGCGGGAGAGGAACCGGGGAGCTGTTTTTT. Protein product: CASSRGLVRGRGTGELFF.

The CDR3 nucleotides read TGTGCCAGCAGCTTAGCACAGGGTTACGAGCAGTACTTC. Translated: CASSLAQGYEQYF. This chain links TRBV7-9 with TRBJ2-5; D perhaps matches TRBD1 (6 bases). The J call could be wrong; TRBJ2-7 is a better fit for the DNA end. The CDR3 spans 13 residues. Germline V lookup: CDR1 SEHNR, CDR2 FQNEAQ (reference sequence).

The table lists this clone with a count of one. This chain joins TRBV7-2 and TRBJ1-1; D is possibly TRBD1 (6 bases). CDR1 SGHTA and CDR2 FQGNSA come from the germline V gene. The V end was cut by 4 bases, the J end by 0 bases, with 15 bases between. This CDR3 has 16 amino acids. CDR3 amino acids: CASSSHRDAMNTEAFF. For the CDR3, the DNA is TGTGCCAGCAGCTCTCACAGGGACGCCATGAACACTGAAGCTTTCTTT. The full variable domain, its missing parts supplied by reference TRBV7-2 and TRBJ1-1, is GAGVSQSPSNKVTEKGKDVELRCDPISGHTALYWYRQSLGQGLEFLIYFQGNSAPDKSGLPSDRFSAERTGGSVSTLTIQRTQQEDSAVYLCASSSHRDAMNTEAFFGQGTRLTVV.

A few counts support this clone. The V and J genes are TRBV6-6 and TRBJ1-1; the D is unclear. The V and J ends lost 4 bases and 2 bases respectively, with 8 bases between them. Germline V gives CDR1 MNHNY, CDR2 SVGAGI (reference sequence). The CDR3 has 13 residues. CDR3 bases: TGTGCCAGCAGTTTGGAGGGTAACACTGAAGCTTTCTTT. The encoded protein is CASSLEGNTEAFF.